Below, 17 T cell receptor beta chains from the same sample are listed, as sequenced in a study of identical twins. One entry per CDR3 protein, called by TCRdb with MiXCR from the 5' RACE reads. The sample lists about 660,000 distinct CDR3 sequences, 8.6% occurring once. These same records also appear under a second study, on yellow fever vaccine responses in identical twins.

Sequencing was performed on PBMCs. Every receptor here comes from a woman aged 18-29 years in good health.

The table lists this clonotype with a few counts. The CDR3 DNA follows: TGTGCCAGCAGTGAAGAGGGGGTAGATGAGCAGTTCTTC. As protein: CASSEEGVDEQFF. The chain couples TRBV2 to TRBJ2-1; TRBD1 is a possible D gene (6 bases). CDR1 and CDR2 from the germline V gene are SNHLY and FYNNEI. This CDR3 has 13 residues. Between the trimmed V and J ends, which lost 1 base and 8 bases, there was a span of 9 bases. The full variable domain, in which reference TRBV2 and TRBJ2-1 provide the parts outside the CDR3, is EPEVTQTPSHQVTQMGQEVILRCVPISNHLYFYWYRQILGQKVEFLVSFYNNEISEKSEIFDDQFSVERPDGSNFTLKIRSTKLEDSAMYFCASSEEGVDEQFFGPGTRLTVL.

This clonotype turned up a few times. J is TRBJ2-3 and V is TRBV7-8; D remains unclear. CDR1 and CDR2 (germline): SGHVS, FQNEAQ. The V gene lost 0 bases and the J gene lost 0 bases, with 10 bases spanning the gap. The CDR3 runs 16 residues. The CDR3 nucleotides read TGTGCCAGCAGCTTAGCCCAGGTGCCTAGCACAGATACGCAGTATTTT. This codes for CASSLAQVPSTDTQYF.

At least ten counts were recorded for this clonotype. This sequence joins TRBV6-2 or TRBV6-3 and TRBJ1-1; 7 nucleotides align to TRBD1. From germline, CDR1 is MNHEY and CDR2 SVGEGT. V dropped 2 bases and J dropped 4; count of bases not matched to a gene: 4. The CDR3 is made up of 14 amino acids. The CDR3 loop reads CASSYGRDSTEAFF. The DNA for the CDR3 is TGTGCCAGCAGTTACGGGAGGGACAGCACTGAAGCTTTCTTT.

The chain combines TRBV5-7 with TRBJ2-2, with 15 bases fitting TRBD2. TRBV5-7 is marked as an open reading frame, function uncertain. The V and J ends lost 6 bases and 5 bases, in that order; junction bases with no gene match: 2. There are 15 residues in the CDR3. The CDR3 coding sequence is TGTGCCAGCATGGGACTAGCGGGAGGAACCGGGGAGCTGTTTTTT. Protein sequence: CASMGLAGGTGELFF.

The DNA for the CDR3 is TGTGCCAGCTCACCAGGGACTAGCGGGACGAGCTCTGGGGCCAACGTCCTGACTTTC. Translation: CASSPGTSGTSSGANVLTF. The chain is built from TRBV18 and TRBJ2-6, with 13 positions matching TRBD2. Per germline, CDR1 KGHSH and CDR2 LQKENI. The CDR3 is 19 amino acids. V lost 2 bases and J lost 0; bases outside the gene matches: 4.

In this sample, this clonotype turned up a few times. The chain couples TRBV11-2 to TRBJ2-3; either TRBD1 or TRBD2 may fit D (6 bases each). Germline V CDR1 and CDR2: SGHAT, FQNNGV. Trimming removed 4 bases at V and 2 bases at J, with 19 bases between. The CDR3 sequence is 17 residues long. CDR3 loop: CASSSRSGGTYTDTQYF. The CDR3 DNA reads as TGTGCCAGCAGCTCCAGATCTGGCGGGACATACACAGATACGCAGTATTTT.

This clonotype was counted between two and nine times. V is TRBV5-1 and J is TRBJ2-1; D gene ambiguous. V lost 4 bases and J 9 bases, leaving 17 bases between the germline ends. Germline V gene data show CDR1 as SGHRS and CDR2 as YFSETQ. There are 14 residues in the CDR3. CDR3 loop: CASSRDPRFSEQFF. CDR3 DNA sequence: TGCGCCAGCAGCCGTGACCCCCGGTTTAGTGAGCAGTTCTTC.

J is TRBJ2-5 and V is TRBV5-6; no clear D. From germline, CDR1 is SGHDT and CDR2 YYEEEE. CDR3 length equals 13 residues. V lost 0 bases and J 4 bases, leaving 7 bases between the germline ends. The CDR3 region has the DNA TGTGCCAGCAGCTTGGTCCCGCTAGAGACCCAGTACTTC. This codes for CASSLVPLETQYF.

The genes are TRBV5-1 and TRBJ2-1, with TRBD2 identical over 11 bases. V trimming: 3 bases; J trimming: 7 bases; junction bases outside the gene matches: 6. Germline V CDR1 and CDR2: SGHRS, YFSETQ. The CDR3 runs to 15 residues. The CDR3 DNA follows: TGCGCCAGCAGCTCGTGGGGACTAGCGGAAAATGAGCAGTTCTTC. Its translation: CASSSWGLAENEQFF.

The chain recombines TRBV5-1 with TRBJ1-3; TRBD1 matches at 10 bases. The CDR3 loop spans 15 amino acids. In germline, CDR1 is SGHRS, CDR2 YFSETQ. V shed 7 bases and J 6 bases; nucleotides not matched to a gene: 10. The CDR3 DNA follows: TGCGCCAGCCGACACCGGGACAGGGGAGAAAACACCATATATTTT. This encodes CASRHRDRGENTIYF.

CDR3 residues: CASSLQLAVDNEQFF. DNA for the CDR3: TGTGCCAGCAGCTTGCAACTAGCGGTAGACAATGAGCAGTTCTTC. The V and J genes are TRBV5-6 and TRBJ2-1, with 8 positions matching TRBD2. Germline-derived CDR1 and CDR2 are SGHDT and YYEEEE. CDR3 length equals 15 residues. Trimming took 1 base from V and 5 from J; bases not matched to a gene: 5.

About this clonotype: One end of the junction fails to match germline, which may point to a read error. The genes are TRBV7-2 and TRBJ2-3, with D perhaps TRBD2 (6 bases). CDR1 is SGHTA and CDR2 is FQGNSA in the germline V gene. CDR3 size: 16 residues. The CDR3 sequence: CASSVAGTSGTDTQYF. The DNA of the CDR3 is TGTGCCAGCAGCGTAGCCGGGACTTCGGGCACAGATACGCAGTATTTT.

This clonotype came up many times. The chain has TRBV4-3 and TRBJ1-2; no clear D. CDR3 length: 14 residues. The germline V gene encodes CDR1 LGHNA and CDR2 YSLEER. V was shortened by 1 base and J by 5 bases, with 11 bases between the two germline ends. Written as DNA, the CDR3 is TGCGCCAGCAGCCAAGGGGCCGGTGGGTATGGCTACACCTTC. Protein: CASSQGAGGYGYTF.

For this clonotype: This could be a read error, since a much larger clone is one nucleotide away. V and J are TRBV7-2 and TRBJ2-3, with D hard to call. The CDR3 runs 13 residues. Germline V gene lookup returns CDR1 SGHTA and CDR2 FQGNSA. CDR3 protein: CAGSLFRADTQYF. In DNA form, the CDR3 reads TGTGCCGGCAGCCTATTTCGGGCGGATACGCAGTATTTT.

This clonotype was picked up many times. The J gene is TRBJ2-7, the V gene TRBV10-3; either TRBD1 or TRBD2 may fit D (5 bases each). V lost 7 bases and J 2 bases, leaving 12 bases between the germline ends. The germline V gene encodes CDR1 ENHRY and CDR2 SYGVKD. CDR3 size: 13 residues. The CDR3 sequence: CAIKGTNTYEQYF. The CDR3 region has the DNA TGTGCCATCAAAGGGACCAACACCTACGAGCAGTACTTC.

The chain has TRBV14 and TRBJ2-7; no reliable D call. With 3 bases removed from V and 3 bases from J, the gap between germline ends came to 6 bases. Germline CDR1 SGHDN, CDR2 FVKESK. The CDR3 covers 12 residues. The CDR3 loop is CASSHSHYEQYF. In DNA form, the CDR3 reads TGTGCCAGCAGCCACAGTCACTACGAGCAGTACTTC.

This clonotype has at least ten counts. This chain connects TRBV5-1 to TRBJ2-3; TRBD2 is a possible D gene (6 bases). Germline V gene lookup returns CDR1 SGHRS and CDR2 YFSETQ. The V gene lost 3 bases and the J gene lost 6 bases, with 23 bases spanning the gap. This CDR3 is built from 17 residues. The CDR3 DNA is TGCGCCAGCAGCTCGGCCCCGGCTAGCGCCCGCGAGGATACGCAGTATTTT. Encoded protein: CASSSAPASAREDTQYF.